The T cell receptor beta chain described here comes from a study of blood T cell repertoires in COVID-19. V was clipped by 4 bases and J by 3 bases; unmatched bases: 9. The germline gives CDR1 SGHDN, CDR2 FVKESK. This CDR3 contains 15 residues. In the original processing: Nucleated cell counts were estimated from reference gene primer amplification. Profiling relied on immunoSEQ multiplex PCR, and the TCRdb table lists in-frame clones only, not all of them. V, J and clone size reflect that table, while D and trimming were determined from the DNA. Here the sample spans 100,000 to 150,000 clones, around 81% being singletons.

The rearrangement links TRBV14 to TRBJ2-7; 7 bases agree with TRBD2. This clonotype originated in a man aged 60-69 years with acute or convalescent COVID-19. Material for sequencing was peripheral blood. The chain's CDR3 is CASSLPSGGVYEQYF. DNA of the CDR3: TGTGCCAGCAGCCTACCGTCGGGGGGAGTCTACGAGCAGTACTTC.